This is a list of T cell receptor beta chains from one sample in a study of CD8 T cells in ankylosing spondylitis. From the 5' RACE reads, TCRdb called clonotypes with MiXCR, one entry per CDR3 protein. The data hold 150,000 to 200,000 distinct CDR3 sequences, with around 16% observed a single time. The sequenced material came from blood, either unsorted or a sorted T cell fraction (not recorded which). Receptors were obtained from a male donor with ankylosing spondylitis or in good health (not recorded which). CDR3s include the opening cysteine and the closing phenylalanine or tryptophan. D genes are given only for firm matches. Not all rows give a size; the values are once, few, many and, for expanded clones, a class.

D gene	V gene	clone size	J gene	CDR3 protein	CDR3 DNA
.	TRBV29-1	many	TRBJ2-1	CSVEGAQGSSYNEQFF	TGCAGCGTTGAAGGGGCTCAGGGGAGTTCCTACAATGAGCAGTTCTTC
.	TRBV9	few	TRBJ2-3	CASSVGRRADTQYF	TGTGCCAGCAGCGTAGGTCGCCGTGCAGATACGCAGTATTTT
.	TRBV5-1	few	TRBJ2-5	CASSLRQEETQYF	TGCGCCAGCAGCTTGCGACAGGAAGAGACCCAGTACTTC
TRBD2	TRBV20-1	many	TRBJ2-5	CSAKAGGAETQYF	TGCAGTGCTAAAGCGGGAGGTGCGGAGACCCAGTACTTC
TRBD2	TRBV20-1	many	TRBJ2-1	CSAIGGSSYNEQFF	TGCAGTGCTATCGGCGGGAGCTCCTACAATGAGCAGTTCTTC
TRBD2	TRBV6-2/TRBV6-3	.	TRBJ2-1	CASSYGTSGNHEQFF	TGTGCCAGCAGTTACGGCACTAGCGGGAATCATGAGCAGTTCTTC
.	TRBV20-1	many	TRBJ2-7	CSARDQRPLGYEQYF	TGCAGTGCTAGAGATCAGCGACCCCTGGGCTACGAGCAGTACTTC
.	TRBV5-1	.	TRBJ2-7	CASSLAGRSYEQYF	TGCGCCAGCAGCTTGGCGGGCAGATCCTACGAGCAGTACTTC
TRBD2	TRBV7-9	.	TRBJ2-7	CASSVRTSGFGSYEQYF	TGTGCCAGCAGCGTTCGGACTAGCGGATTTGGCTCCTACGAGCAGTACTTC
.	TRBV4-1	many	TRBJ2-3	CASSQPTATGSYTDTQYF	TGCGCCAGCAGCCAACCTACCGCGACGGGCTCATACACAGATACGCAGTATTTT
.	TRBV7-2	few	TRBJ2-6	CASSLASTSGANVLTF	TGTGCCAGCAGCTTAGCAAGTACCTCTGGGGCCAACGTCCTGACTTTC
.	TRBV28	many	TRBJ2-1	CASSLRLLSYNEQFF	TGTGCCAGCAGTTTAAGGTTGCTGTCCTACAATGAGCAGTTCTTC
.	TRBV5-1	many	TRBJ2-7	CASSPGGIGDGSGEQYF	TGCGCCAGCAGCCCTGGGGGGATTGGCGACGGGAGTGGAGAGCAGTACTTC
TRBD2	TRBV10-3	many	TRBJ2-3	CAISEKTSGPDTQYF	TGTGCCATCAGTGAGAAAACTAGCGGCCCAGATACGCAGTATTTT
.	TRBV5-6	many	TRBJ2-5	CASSRRGGQETQYF	TGTGCCAGCAGCCGGCGAGGCGGCCAAGAGACCCAGTACTTC
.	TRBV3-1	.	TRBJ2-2	CASSQDWGTAELFF	TGTGCCAGCAGCCAAGATTGGGGGACCGCGGAGCTGTTTTTT
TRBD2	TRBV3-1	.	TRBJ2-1	CASSPRGRNTYNEQFF	TGTGCCAGCAGTCCCCGCGGGAGAAATACCTACAATGAGCAGTTCTTC
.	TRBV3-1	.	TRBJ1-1	CASSRGQWNTEAFF	TGTGCCAGCAGCCGCGGGCAATGGAACACTGAAGCTTTCTTT
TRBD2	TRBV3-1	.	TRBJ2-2	CASSLWGGGNTGELFF	TGTGCCAGCAGCCTCTGGGGCGGGGGGAACACCGGGGAGCTGTTTTTT
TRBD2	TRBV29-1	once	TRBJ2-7	CSVRTSAAYEQYF	TGCAGCGTCCGGACTAGCGCAGCCTACGAGCAGTACTTC
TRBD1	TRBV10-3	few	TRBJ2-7	CAISTRSRDRGPEQYF	TGTGCCATCAGTACACGATCCCGGGACAGGGGTCCCGAGCAGTACTTC
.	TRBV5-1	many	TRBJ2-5	CASSSELRETQYF	TGCGCCAGCAGCTCGGAGCTGCGAGAGACCCAGTACTTC
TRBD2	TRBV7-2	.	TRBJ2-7	CASSFRLAEPYEQYF	TGTGCCAGCAGTTTTAGACTAGCGGAGCCCTACGAGCAGTACTTC
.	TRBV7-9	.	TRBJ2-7	CASSSGRGSYEQYF	TGTGCCAGCAGCTCGGGCCGGGGATCCTACGAGCAGTACTTC
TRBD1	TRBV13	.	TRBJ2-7	CASSLTTGLPYEQYF	TGTGCCAGCAGCTTAACGACAGGGCTTCCCTACGAGCAGTACTTC
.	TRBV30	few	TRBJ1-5	CAFPRGSNQPQHF	TGTGCCTTCCCCCGGGGTAGCAATCAGCCCCAGCATTTT
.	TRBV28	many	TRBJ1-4	CASSFWGYNEKLFF	TGTGCCAGCAGTTTCTGGGGGTATAATGAAAAACTGTTTTTT
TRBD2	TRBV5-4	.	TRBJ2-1	CASSLAGGRIDEQFF	TGTGCCAGCAGCCTAGCGGGAGGGCGAATCGATGAGCAGTTCTTC
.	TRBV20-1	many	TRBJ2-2	CSARDPFRNTGELFF	TGCAGTGCTAGAGACCCTTTCAGGAACACCGGGGAGCTGTTTTTT
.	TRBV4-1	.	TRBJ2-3	CASSQDSYTDTQYF	TGCGCCAGCAGCCAAGATTCATACACAGATACGCAGTATTTT
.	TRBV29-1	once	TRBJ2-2	CSVESWTGIGELFF	TGCAGCGTTGAATCATGGACGGGAATAGGGGAGCTGTTTTTT
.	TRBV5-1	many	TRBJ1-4	CASSSSGEVREKLFF	TGCGCCAGCAGCTCTTCAGGGGAGGTTCGGGAAAAACTGTTTTTT
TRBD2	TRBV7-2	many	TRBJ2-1	CASSYLAGTGGNEQFF	TGTGCCAGCAGCTACTTAGCGGGGACCGGTGGCAATGAGCAGTTCTTC
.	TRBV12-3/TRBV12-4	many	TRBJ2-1	CASSTRDHNEQFF	TGTGCCAGCAGTACACGGGATCACAATGAGCAGTTCTTC
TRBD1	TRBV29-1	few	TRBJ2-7	CSVLTGTYEQYF	TGCAGCGTCCTGACAGGGACCTACGAGCAGTACTTC
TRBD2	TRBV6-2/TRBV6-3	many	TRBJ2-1	CASSYSQASGRIGYNEQFF	TGTGCCAGCAGTTACTCTCAAGCTAGCGGGAGGATAGGGTACAATGAGCAGTTCTTC
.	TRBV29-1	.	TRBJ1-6	CSVARTDNSPLHF	TGCAGCGTGGCGAGGACGGATAATTCACCCCTCCACTTT
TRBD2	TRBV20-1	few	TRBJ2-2	CSARDWLAGGLANTGELFF	TGCAGTGCTAGAGATTGGTTAGCGGGAGGGCTGGCGAACACCGGGGAGCTGTTTTTT
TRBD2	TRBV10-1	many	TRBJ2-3	CASSESGYLAGFRRTDTQYF	TGCGCCAGCAGTGAGTCTGGGTATCTAGCGGGATTCCGGCGCACAGATACGCAGTATTTT
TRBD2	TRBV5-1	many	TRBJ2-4	CASSLEGRGNIQYF	TGCGCCAGCAGCTTGGAGGGGAGGGGAAACATTCAGTACTTC
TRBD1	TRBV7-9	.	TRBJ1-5	CASSKEDRAIGNQPQHF	TGTGCCAGCAGCAAAGAGGACAGGGCGATAGGAAATCAGCCCCAGCATTTT
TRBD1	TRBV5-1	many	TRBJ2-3	CASSIGQGTDTQYF	TGCGCCAGCAGCATAGGACAGGGGACAGATACGCAGTATTTT
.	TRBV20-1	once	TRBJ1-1	CSASGDRRIGYTEAFF	TGCAGTGCTAGCGGTGACAGGCGCATAGGGTACACTGAAGCTTTCTTT
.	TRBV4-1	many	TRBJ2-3	CASSQERGSSQLDTQYF	TGCGCCAGCAGCCAAGAAAGGGGGTCTTCACAGCTAGATACGCAGTATTTT
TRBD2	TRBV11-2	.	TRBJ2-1	CASRRLAGVGNEQFF	TGTGCCAGCAGGCGTCTAGCGGGAGTTGGCAATGAGCAGTTCTTC
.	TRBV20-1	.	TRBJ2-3	CSAPRQRTTDTQYF	TGCAGTGCCCCTCGGCAGCGAACCACAGATACGCAGTATTTT
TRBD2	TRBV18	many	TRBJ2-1	CASSPSSSGRNEQFF	TGTGCCAGCTCACCATCGTCAAGCGGGAGGAATGAGCAGTTCTTC
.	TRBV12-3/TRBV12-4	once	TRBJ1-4	CASSLDTGGEKLFF	TGTGCCAGCAGTTTGGATACGGGGGGCGAAAAACTGTTTTTT
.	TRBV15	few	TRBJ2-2	CATSRDSQGNGELFF	TGTGCCACCAGCAGGGATTCTCAGGGGAACGGGGAGCTGTTTTTT